Below, one T cell receptor (beta chain) is given with its context. Its target antigen remains unknown. Base qualities were left out, and no much larger clone turns up one base away. The germline V gene sets CDR1 to KGHSH and CDR2 to LQKENI. The CDR3 covers 14 residues, taking in both the cysteine and the phenylalanine. Of the read, only the CDR3 DNA is kept; its 42 bases are in frame from base 1. The V and J ends are trimmed by 2 bases and 2 bases, leaving 9 bases between them. These data originate in a study of shared clonotypes between healthy human individuals (dated by TCRdb to the early 2020s). Background for the entire study: A couple of women and a few men aged 18 to 49 years were included in the cohort. Per donor, three plates each were used for CD4 naive and CD4 memory, two for CD8 naive, and one for CD8 memory. To estimate repertoire size and how much clonotypes are shared between individuals, the study performed deep sequencing of blood TCR repertoires from about five healthy adults. To increase sequencing depth and limit assay-specific biases, TCR repertoire library preparation and sequencing were carried out by different laboratories using diverse techniques. Each donor's leukapheresis produced roughly between about 0.8 and 8.9 billion PBMCs.

Using the deep immunoSEQ assay, multiplex PCR amplified TCR CDR3 regions from genomic DNA. Genomic DNA extracted from each cell subset was distributed evenly over all wells of several immunoSEQ 96-well plates, and each plate served as one replicate. For sorted subsets, approximately 190 ng of genomic DNA, equivalent to around 31,000 T cell genomes, went into each replicate PCR. The purified libraries were quantified using a Qubit 3.0 fluorometer, sized with a Bioanalyzer 2100, and then quantified again using the KAPA Library Quantification kit. Each immunoSEQ 96-well plate was sequenced on its own single-read 150-cycle Illumina NextSeq 550 flow cell. Concerning the study's data processing: Because the immunoSEQ output included only junctional sequences and no quality scores, the filtering could not be the same as the filtering used for full-length reads. Sequences were annotated with PyIR, a Python wrapper for IgBLAST v1.9, using IMGT germline references to assign V/J genes and CDR3. Reads were filtered out if the reads had weak V/J assignments (E-value above 1e-6), no CDR3, stop codons, out-of-frame junctions, or ambiguous translated residues. V3J clonotypes were defined as sequences sharing an identical inferred V gene, J gene, and CDR3 amino acid sequence. Percentage overlap between repertoires was calculated by dividing the number of shared unique clonotypes by the size of the smaller repertoire. Richness of each repertoire was evaluated using RTK rarefaction, the Chao1 estimator, and Recon v2.1 estimates of unobserved clonotypes. OLGA was used to compute generation probabilities for all TCRbeta clonotypes that the gDNA method yielded from several donors. As stored in TCRdb, this immuneACCESS dataset retains in-frame rearrangements with V and J assigned. A fraction of the clones does not appear; measured against another copy, unresolved V genes explain less than half of the discrepancy, and the remainder lacks a known reason. The DNA gave D and trimming, while V, J and clone size come from that table. In this sample the table shows 2.3 million or so clones, more than 85% of which occur a single time. Together, the top ten hold under 0.45% of the sample.

Healthy HIV-negative adults with no recently reported acute infections or vaccinations were included as donors. Every donor was a Caucasian adult living in Nashville, Tennessee, USA. CD4+ T cells were enriched through magnetic negative selection, after which naive cells were positively selected on CD45RA and the remaining negative fraction served as the memory subset. Blood was obtained by leukapheresis, after which PBMCs were separated by Ficoll-Histopaque density gradient centrifugation and cryopreserved in liquid nitrogen vapor phase. Analytical flow cytometry was used to check the purity and quantity of every magnetically sorted T cell population. Genomic DNA was isolated from every sorted fraction and measured by UV absorbance on a Nanodrop 2000c. Here is what the overall study found, with its caveats: The genetic and exposure-history diversity represented was limited by the small number of donors. Only blood was sampled, and tissue TCR repertoires likely differ from those in blood. Pairwise subsampling indicated that sequencing depth was expected to affect the degree of clonotype sharing among donors. Across a handful of donors, roughly 5.1% of naive CD4, more than 3% of naive CD8, under 2.5% of memory CD4, and roughly 0.41% of memory CD8 clonotypes were shared. Naive subsets generally had larger estimated clonotype richness than memory subsets. Even with the large sequencing depth, rarefaction of the sorted-subset datasets indicated that sequencing was incomplete. Higher generation probabilities were observed for clonotypes shared by all four sorted-subset donors than for non-shared clonotypes.

The receptor's source is a man younger than 35 in good health. Some clones in this sample may be carry-over from other donors' samples. Recombination connected TRBV18 to TRBJ1-2; perhaps TRBD1 is the D gene, with 6 bases matching. Input material: naive CD4+ T cells from PBMCs. The cell subset or site tag for this specimen amounts to: CD45RA+ positively selected. In nucleotides, the sequence is TGTGCCAGCTCACCAGGGACACAGAACTATGGCTACACCTTC. The encoded protein is CASSPGTQNYGYTF.